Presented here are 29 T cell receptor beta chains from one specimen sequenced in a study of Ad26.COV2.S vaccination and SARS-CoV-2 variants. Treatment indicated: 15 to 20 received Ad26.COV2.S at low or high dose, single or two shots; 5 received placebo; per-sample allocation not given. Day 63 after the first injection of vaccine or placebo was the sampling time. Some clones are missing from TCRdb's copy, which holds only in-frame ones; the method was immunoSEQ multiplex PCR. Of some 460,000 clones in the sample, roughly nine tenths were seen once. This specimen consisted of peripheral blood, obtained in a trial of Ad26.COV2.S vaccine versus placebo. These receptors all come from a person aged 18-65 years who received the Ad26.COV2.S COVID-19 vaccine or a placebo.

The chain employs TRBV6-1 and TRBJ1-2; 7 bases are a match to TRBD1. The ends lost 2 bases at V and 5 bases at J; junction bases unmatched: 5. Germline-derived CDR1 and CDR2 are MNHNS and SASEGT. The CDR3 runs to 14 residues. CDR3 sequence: CASSETGQYYGYTF. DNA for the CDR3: TGTGCCAGCAGTGAAACGGGACAGTATTATGGCTACACCTTC.

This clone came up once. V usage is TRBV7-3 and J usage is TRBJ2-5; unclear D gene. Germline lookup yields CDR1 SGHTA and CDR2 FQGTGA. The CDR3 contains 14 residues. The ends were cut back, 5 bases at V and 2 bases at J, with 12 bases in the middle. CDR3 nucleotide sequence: TGTGCCAGCAGCCTATTGGCGTTACAAGAGACCCAGTACTTC. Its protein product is CASSLLALQETQYF.

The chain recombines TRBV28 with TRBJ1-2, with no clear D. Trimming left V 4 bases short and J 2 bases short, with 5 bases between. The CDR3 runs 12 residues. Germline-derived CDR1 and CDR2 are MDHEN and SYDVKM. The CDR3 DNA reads TGTGCCAGCAGTTCAAGGAACTATGGCTACACCTTC. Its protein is CASSSRNYGYTF.

The CDR3 nucleotides are TGTGCCAGCAGTTTATGGGGACTAGTCGGTGAGACCCAGTACTTC. The encoded protein is CASSLWGLVGETQYF. This chain connects TRBV28 to TRBJ2-5, with 8 bases matching TRBD2. CDR1 is MDHEN and CDR2 is SYDVKM in the germline V gene. Trimming cost V 0 bases and J 5 bases; bases outside gene matches: 5. This CDR3 region has 15 residues.

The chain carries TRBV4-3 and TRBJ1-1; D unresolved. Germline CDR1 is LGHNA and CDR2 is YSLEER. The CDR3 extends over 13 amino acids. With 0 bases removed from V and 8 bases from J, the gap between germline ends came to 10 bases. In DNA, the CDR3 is TGCGCCAGCAGCCAAGATGGGTCCAGAGAAGCTTTCTTT. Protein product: CASSQDGSREAFF.

CDR3 sequence reads: CASSPNSWISNQPQHF. CDR3 DNA sequence: TGTGCCAGCAGCCCGAATTCGTGGATTAGCAATCAGCCCCAGCATTTT. The V call is TRBV4-2, the J call TRBJ1-5, with D uncertain. The CDR3 runs to 16 residues. V gave up 4 bases and J gave up 0 bases, with 13 bases separating them. The germline gives CDR1 LGHNA, CDR2 YNFKEQ.

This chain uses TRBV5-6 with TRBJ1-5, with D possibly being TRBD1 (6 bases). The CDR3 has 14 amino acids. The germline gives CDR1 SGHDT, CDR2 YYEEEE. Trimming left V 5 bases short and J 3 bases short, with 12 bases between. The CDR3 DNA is TGTGCCAGCAGTTTTAACAGGGCCAATCAGCCCCAGCATTTT. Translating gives CASSFNRANQPQHF.

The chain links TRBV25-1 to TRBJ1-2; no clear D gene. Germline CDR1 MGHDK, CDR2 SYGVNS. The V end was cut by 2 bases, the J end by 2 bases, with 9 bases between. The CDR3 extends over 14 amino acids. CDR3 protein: CASSEAGRNYGYTF. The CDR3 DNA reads TGTGCCAGCAGTGAAGCAGGCAGGAACTATGGCTACACCTTC.

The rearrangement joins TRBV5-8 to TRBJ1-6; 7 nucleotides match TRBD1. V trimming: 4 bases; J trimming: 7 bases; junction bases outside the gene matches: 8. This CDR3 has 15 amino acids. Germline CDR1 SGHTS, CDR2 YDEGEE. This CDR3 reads CASSPTTGQNSPLHF. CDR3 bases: TGTGCCAGCAGCCCGACGACAGGGCAAAATTCACCCCTCCACTTT.

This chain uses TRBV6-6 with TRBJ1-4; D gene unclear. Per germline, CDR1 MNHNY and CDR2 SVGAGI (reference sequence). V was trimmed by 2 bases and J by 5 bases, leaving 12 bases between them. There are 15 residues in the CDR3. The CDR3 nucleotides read TGTGCCAGCAGTTACACCGGGGTAGGAAATGAAAAACTGTTTTTT. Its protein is CASSYTGVGNEKLFF.

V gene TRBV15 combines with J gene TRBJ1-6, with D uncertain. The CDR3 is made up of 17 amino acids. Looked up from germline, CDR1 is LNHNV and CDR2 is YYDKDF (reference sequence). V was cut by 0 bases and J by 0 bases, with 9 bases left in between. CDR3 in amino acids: CATSRDMGSSYNSPLHF. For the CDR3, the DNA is TGTGCCACCAGCAGAGATATGGGGAGCTCCTATAATTCACCCCTCCACTTT.

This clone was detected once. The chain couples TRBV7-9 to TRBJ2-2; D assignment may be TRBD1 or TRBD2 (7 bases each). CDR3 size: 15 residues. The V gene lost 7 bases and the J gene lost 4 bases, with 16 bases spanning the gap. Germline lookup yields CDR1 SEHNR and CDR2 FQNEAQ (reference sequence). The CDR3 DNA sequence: TGTGCCAGCACCCCGCAGGGGGGGTCCACCGGGGAGCTGTTTTTT. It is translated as CASTPQGGSTGELFF.

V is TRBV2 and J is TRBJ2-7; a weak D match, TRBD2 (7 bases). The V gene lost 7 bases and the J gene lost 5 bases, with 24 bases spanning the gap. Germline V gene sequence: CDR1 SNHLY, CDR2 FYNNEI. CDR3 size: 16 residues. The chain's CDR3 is CASTSRTRGGSHEQYF. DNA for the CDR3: TGTGCCAGCACGAGCCGGACTAGAGGGGGGTCCCACGAGCAGTACTTC.

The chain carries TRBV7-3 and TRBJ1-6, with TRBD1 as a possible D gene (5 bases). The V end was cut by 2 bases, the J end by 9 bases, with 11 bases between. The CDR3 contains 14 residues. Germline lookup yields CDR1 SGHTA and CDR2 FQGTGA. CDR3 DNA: TGTGCCAGCAGCTTAGGGGGTTCGAGTTCACCCCTCCACTTT. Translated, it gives CASSLGGSSSPLHF. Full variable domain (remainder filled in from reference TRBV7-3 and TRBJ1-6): GAGVSQTPSNKVTEKGKYVELRCDPISGHTALYWYRQSLGQGPEFLIYFQGTGAADDSGLPNDRFFAVRPEGSVSTLKIQRTERGDSAVYLCASSLGGSSSPLHFGNGTRLTVT.

CDR3 in DNA: TGTGCCAGCAGCCCCAGGGACAGACGACAGCCCCAGCATTTT. Residues: CASSPRDRRQPQHF. The rearrangement links TRBV28 to TRBJ1-5, with 7 bases identical to TRBD1. J lost 7 bases, V lost 6 bases, and 9 bases had no gene match. Germline assignment: CDR1 MDHEN and CDR2 SYDVKM. The CDR3 is made up of 14 amino acids.

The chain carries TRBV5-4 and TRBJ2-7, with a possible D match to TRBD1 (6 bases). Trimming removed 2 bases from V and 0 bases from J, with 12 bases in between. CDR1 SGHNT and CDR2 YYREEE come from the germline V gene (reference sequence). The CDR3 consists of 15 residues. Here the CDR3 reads CASSFGRDTSYEQYF. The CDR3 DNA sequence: TGTGCCAGCAGCTTCGGACGGGACACCTCCTACGAGCAGTACTTC.

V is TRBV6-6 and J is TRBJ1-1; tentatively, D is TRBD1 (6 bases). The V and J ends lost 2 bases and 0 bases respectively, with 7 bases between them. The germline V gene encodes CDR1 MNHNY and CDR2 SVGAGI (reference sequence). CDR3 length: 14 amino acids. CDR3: CASSYGGLNTEAFF. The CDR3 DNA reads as TGTGCCAGCAGTTACGGGGGCCTGAACACTGAAGCTTTCTTT.

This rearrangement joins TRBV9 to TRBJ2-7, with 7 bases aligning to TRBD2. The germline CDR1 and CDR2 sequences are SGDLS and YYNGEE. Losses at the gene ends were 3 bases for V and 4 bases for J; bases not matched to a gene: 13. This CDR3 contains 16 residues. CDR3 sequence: CASSAHPELAAYEQYF. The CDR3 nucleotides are TGTGCCAGCAGCGCCCACCCCGAGCTAGCGGCGTACGAGCAGTACTTC.

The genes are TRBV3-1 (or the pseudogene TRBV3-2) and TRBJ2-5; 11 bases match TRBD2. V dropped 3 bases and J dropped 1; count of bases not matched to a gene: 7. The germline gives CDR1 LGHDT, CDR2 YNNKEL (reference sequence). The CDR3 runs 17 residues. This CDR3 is CASSQGPGLAVQETQYF. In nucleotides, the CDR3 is TGTGCCAGCAGCCAGGGTCCGGGACTAGCGGTCCAAGAGACCCAGTACTTC.

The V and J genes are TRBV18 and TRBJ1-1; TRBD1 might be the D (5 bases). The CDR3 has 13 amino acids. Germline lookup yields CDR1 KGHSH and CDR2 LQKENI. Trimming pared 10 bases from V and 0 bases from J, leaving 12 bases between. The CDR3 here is CATQGDLNTEAFF. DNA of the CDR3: TGTGCCACCCAGGGCGATTTGAACACTGAAGCTTTCTTT.

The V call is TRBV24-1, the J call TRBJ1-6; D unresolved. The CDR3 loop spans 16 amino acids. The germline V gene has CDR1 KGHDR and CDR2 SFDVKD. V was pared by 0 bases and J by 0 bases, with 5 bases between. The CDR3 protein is CATSDLVSSYNSPLHF. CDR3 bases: TGTGCCACCAGTGATTTGGTCAGCTCCTATAATTCACCCCTCCACTTT.

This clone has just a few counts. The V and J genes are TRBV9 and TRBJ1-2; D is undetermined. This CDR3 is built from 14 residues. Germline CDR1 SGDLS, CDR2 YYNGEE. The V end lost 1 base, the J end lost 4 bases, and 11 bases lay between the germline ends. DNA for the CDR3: TGTGCCAGCAGCGTAAGTCAGGAGTCCTATGGCTACACCTTC. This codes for CASSVSQESYGYTF.

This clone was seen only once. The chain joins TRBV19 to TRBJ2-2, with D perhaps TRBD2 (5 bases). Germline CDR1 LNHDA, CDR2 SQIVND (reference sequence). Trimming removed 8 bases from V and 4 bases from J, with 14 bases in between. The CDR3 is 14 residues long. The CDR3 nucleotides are TGTGCCAGTGAGGTGCGCCGGGGCACCGGGGAGCTGTTTTTT. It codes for CASEVRRGTGELFF.

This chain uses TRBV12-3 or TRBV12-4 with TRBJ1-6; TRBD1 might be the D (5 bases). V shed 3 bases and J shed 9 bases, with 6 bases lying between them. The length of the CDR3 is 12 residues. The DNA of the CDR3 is TGTGCCAGCAGTTTTGGGGGTTCACCCCTCCACTTT. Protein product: CASSFGGSPLHF.

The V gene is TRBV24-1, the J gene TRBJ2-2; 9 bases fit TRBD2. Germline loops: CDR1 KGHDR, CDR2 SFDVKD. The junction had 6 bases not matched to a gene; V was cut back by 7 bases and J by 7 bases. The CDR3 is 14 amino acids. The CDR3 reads CATRGGGAGGELFF. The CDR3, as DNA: TGTGCCACCAGGGGCGGGGGGGCAGGCGGGGAGCTGTTTTTT.

The CDR3 is CASSLQAMNTEAFF. CDR3 bases: TGTGCCAGCAGTTTGCAGGCCATGAACACTGAAGCTTTCTTT. The chain uses TRBV6-6 and TRBJ1-1; no clear D. The germline V gene encodes CDR1 MNHNY and CDR2 SVGAGI (reference sequence). Between the trimmed V and J ends, which lost 4 bases and 0 bases, there was a span of 9 bases. The CDR3 has 14 amino acids.

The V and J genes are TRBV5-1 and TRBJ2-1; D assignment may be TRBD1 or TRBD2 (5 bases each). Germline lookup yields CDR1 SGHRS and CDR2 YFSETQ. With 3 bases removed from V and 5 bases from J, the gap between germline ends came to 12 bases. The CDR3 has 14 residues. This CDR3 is CASSSGRLNNEQFF. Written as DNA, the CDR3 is TGCGCCAGCAGCTCGGGACGGTTAAACAATGAGCAGTTCTTC. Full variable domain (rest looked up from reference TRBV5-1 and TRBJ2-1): KAGVTQTPRYLIKTRGQQVTLSCSPISGHRSVSWYQQTPGQGLQFLFEYFSETQRNKGNFPGRFSGRQFSNSRSEMNVSTLELGDSALYLCASSSGRLNNEQFFGPGTRLTVL.

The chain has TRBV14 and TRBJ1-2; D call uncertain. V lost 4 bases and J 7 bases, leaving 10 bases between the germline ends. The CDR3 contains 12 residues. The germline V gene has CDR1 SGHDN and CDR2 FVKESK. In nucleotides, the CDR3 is TGTGCCAGCAGCCCGTCGGGAAGTGGCTACACCTTC. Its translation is CASSPSGSGYTF.

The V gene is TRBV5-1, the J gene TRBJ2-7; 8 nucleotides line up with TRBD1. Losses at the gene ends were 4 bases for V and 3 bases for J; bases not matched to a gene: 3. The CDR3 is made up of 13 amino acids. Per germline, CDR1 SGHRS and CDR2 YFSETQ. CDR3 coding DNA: TGCGCCAGCAGCCGGGACAGGCACTACGAGCAGTACTTC. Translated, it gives CASSRDRHYEQYF.